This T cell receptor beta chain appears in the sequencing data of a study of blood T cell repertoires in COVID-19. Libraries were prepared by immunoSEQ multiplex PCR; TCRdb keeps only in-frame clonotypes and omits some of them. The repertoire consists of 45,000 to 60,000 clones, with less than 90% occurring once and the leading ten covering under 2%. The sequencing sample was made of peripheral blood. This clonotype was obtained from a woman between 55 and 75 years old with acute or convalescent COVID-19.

This chain's CDR3 is CASSVGPQLNTEAFF. DNA of the CDR3: TGTGCCAGCAGCGTGGGGCCACAGCTTAACACTGAAGCTTTCTTT. The chain combines TRBV9 with TRBJ1-1; a weak D match, TRBD1 (5 bases). The CDR3 loop spans 15 amino acids. CDR1 and CDR2 (germline): SGDLS, YYNGEE. V was cut by 2 bases and J by 2 bases, with 13 bases left in between.